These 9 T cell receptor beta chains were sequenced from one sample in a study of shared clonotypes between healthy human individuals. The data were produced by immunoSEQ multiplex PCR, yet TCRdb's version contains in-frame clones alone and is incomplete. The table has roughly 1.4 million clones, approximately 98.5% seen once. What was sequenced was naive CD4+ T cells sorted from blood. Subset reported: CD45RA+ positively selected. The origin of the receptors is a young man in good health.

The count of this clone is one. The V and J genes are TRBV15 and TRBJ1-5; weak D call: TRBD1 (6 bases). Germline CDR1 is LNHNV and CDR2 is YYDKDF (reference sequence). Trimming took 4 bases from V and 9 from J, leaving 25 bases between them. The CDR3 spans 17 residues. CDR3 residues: CATSTRGQGNHQPPQHF. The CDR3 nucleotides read TGTGCCACCAGCACCAGAGGGCAGGGGAATCATCAGCCGCCCCAGCATTTT. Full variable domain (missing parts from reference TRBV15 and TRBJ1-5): DAMVIQNPRYQVTQFGKPVTLSCSQTLNHNVMYWYQQKSSQAPKLLFHYYDKDFNNEADTPDNFQSRRPNTSFCFLDIRSPGLGDTAMYLCATSTRGQGNHQPPQHFGDGTRLSIL.

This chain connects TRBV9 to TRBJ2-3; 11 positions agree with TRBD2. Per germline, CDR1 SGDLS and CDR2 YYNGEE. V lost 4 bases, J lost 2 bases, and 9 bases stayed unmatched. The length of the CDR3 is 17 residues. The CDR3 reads CASSKGTSGHHTDTQYF. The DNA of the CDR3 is TGTGCCAGCAGCAAAGGGACTAGCGGCCACCACACAGATACGCAGTATTTT.

CDR3 region: CASSPNRGQETQYF. CDR3 nucleotides: TGTGCCAGCAGTCCTAACAGGGGGCAGGAGACCCAGTACTTC. This chain joins TRBV11-3 and TRBJ2-5; 9 bases are shared with TRBD1. Germline assignment: CDR1 SGHNT and CDR2 YENEEA. This CDR3 region has 14 residues. Trimming at V came to 6 bases and at J to 5 bases, leaving 7 bases not matched to a gene.

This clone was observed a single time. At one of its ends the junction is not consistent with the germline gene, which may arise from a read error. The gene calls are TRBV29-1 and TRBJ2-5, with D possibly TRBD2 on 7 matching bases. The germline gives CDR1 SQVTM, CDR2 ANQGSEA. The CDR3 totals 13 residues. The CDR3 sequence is CSGPGRGGESQYF. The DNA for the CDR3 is TGCAGCGGCCCGGGAAGGGGGGGGGAGAGCCAGTACTTC. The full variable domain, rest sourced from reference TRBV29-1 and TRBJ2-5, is SAVISQKPSRDICQRGTSLTIQCQVDSQVTMMFWYRQQPGQSLTLIATANQGSEATYESGFVIDKFPISRPNLTFSTLTVSNMSPEDSSIYLCSGPGRGGESQYFGPGTRLLVL.

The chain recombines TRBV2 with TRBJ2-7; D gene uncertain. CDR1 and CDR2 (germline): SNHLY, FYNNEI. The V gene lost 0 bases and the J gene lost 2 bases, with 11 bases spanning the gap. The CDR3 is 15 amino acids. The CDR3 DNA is TGTGCCAGCAGTGAAGCACGTCAGGAACCCTACGAGCAGTACTTC. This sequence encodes CASSEARQEPYEQYF. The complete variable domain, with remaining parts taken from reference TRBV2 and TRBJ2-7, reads EPEVTQTPSHQVTQMGQEVILRCVPISNHLYFYWYRQILGQKVEFLVSFYNNEISEKSEIFDDQFSVERPDGSNFTLKIRSTKLEDSAMYFCASSEARQEPYEQYFGPGTRLTVT.

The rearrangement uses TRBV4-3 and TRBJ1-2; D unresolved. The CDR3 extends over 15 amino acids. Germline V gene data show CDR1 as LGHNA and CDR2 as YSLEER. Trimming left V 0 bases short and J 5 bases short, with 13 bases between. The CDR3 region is CASSQDRGVGYGYTF. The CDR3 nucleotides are TGCGCCAGCAGCCAAGATCGGGGAGTTGGATATGGCTACACCTTC.

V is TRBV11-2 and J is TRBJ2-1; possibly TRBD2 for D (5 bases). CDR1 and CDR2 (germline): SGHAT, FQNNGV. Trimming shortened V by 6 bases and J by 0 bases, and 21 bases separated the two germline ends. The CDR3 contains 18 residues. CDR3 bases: TGTGCCAGCAGTCGGAACTCTCTCGGGATAAGCTCCTACAATGAGCAGTTCTTC. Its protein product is CASSRNSLGISSYNEQFF.

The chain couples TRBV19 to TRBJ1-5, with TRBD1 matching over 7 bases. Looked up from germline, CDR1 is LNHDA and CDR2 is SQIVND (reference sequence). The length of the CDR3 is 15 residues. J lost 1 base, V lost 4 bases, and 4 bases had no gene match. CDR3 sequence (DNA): TGTGCCAGTAGTAACGACAGGGACAGCAATCAGCCCCAGCATTTT. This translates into CASSNDRDSNQPQHF.

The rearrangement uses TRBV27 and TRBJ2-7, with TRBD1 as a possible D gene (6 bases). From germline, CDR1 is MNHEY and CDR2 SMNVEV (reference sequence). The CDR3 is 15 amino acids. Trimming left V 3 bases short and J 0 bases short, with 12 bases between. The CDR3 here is CASSFGRGYSYEQYF. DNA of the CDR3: TGTGCCAGCAGTTTTGGCAGGGGATACTCCTACGAGCAGTACTTC.